The rows below give T cell receptor beta chains drawn from one sample of a study of blood T cell repertoires in COVID-19. Assay: immunoSEQ multiplex PCR; the TCRdb copy retains only in-frame clones and omits some. Of 230,000 or so clones listed, 70% to 85% were seen once; the top ten hold over 2%. Material for sequencing was peripheral blood. These TCRs come from a man aged 35 to 55 who had recovered from COVID-19. Both conserved end residues are part of each CDR3. A D gene is named only where the DNA matches it firmly. Not every row has a clone size; where given, it reads once, few, many or a size class.

v_gene	d_gene	j_gene	abundance	CDR3aa	CDR3nt
TRBV19	-	TRBJ1-1	few	CAVGSRTTEAFF	TGTGCCGTGGGGAGTCGGACGACTGAAGCTTTCTTT
TRBV6-6	-	TRBJ1-2	-	CASSRRSGTLNYGYTF	TGTGCCAGCAGTCGACGCTCAGGGACTCTTAACTATGGCTACACCTTC
TRBV5-1	TRBD1	TRBJ1-1	-	CASSLGQGNAEAFF	TGCGCCAGCAGCTTGGGACAGGGTAATGCTGAAGCTTTCTTT
TRBV7-9	-	TRBJ1-4	once	CASSSRGAANEKLFF	TGTGCCAGCAGCTCTAGGGGTGCGGCTAATGAAAAACTGTTTTTT
TRBV7-2	-	TRBJ1-6	-	CASSLVTGRYSPLHF	TGTGCCAGCAGCTTAGTCACAGGGAGATATTCACCCCTCCACTTT
TRBV19	TRBD1	TRBJ2-3	-	CASDRGHADTQYF	TGTGCCAGCGACAGGGGGCACGCAGATACGCAGTATTTT
TRBV4-3	-	TRBJ2-7	-	CASSQDRSPVREQYF	TGCGCCAGCAGCCAAGATCGTTCCCCCGTGCGCGAGCAGTACTTC
TRBV5-5	-	TRBJ1-1	-	CASSLQGTLEAFF	TGTGCCAGCAGCTTGCAGGGTACCCTTGAAGCTTTCTTT
TRBV11-2	TRBD1	TRBJ2-1	-	CASSQGLGQGVNEQFF	TGTGCCAGCAGCCAGGGGTTGGGACAGGGGGTCAATGAGCAGTTCTTC
TRBV30	TRBD1	TRBJ1-2	-	CAWGRGRLYGYTF	TGTGCCTGGGGCAGGGGGAGACTCTATGGCTACACCTTC
TRBV6-5	TRBD2	TRBJ2-2	-	CASSYGLAANTGELFF	TGTGCCAGCAGTTACGGACTAGCGGCGAACACCGGGGAGCTGTTTTTT
TRBV27	TRBD1	TRBJ2-5	-	CASSLGGQGRETQYF	TGTGCCAGCAGTTTAGGGGGACAGGGCCGGGAGACCCAGTACTTC
TRBV5-4	TRBD1	TRBJ1-2	-	CASSLGGTGLGYTF	TGTGCCAGCAGCCTGGGGGGGACAGGGTTGGGCTACACCTTC
TRBV9	-	TRBJ1-2	-	CASSASSYGYTF	TGTGCCAGCAGCGCCTCCAGCTATGGCTACACCTTC
TRBV10-2	TRBD1	TRBJ1-1	-	CASSDPGGTGGTEAFF	TGCGCCAGCAGTGACCCCGGTGGCACAGGGGGCACTGAAGCTTTCTTT
TRBV24-1	-	TRBJ2-1	-	CATSDPVYRDNEQFF	TGTGCCACCAGTGATCCGGTGTACAGGGACAATGAGCAGTTCTTC
TRBV3-1/TRBV3-2	TRBD2	TRBJ2-1	-	CASSQTLGLAGGSYNEQFF	TGTGCCAGCAGCCAAACCCTGGGACTAGCGGGAGGGTCCTACAATGAGCAGTTCTTC
TRBV7-8	-	TRBJ2-7	-	CASSFLQGFEQYF	TGTGCCAGCAGCTTCCTACAGGGTTTCGAGCAGTACTTC
TRBV2	TRBD2	TRBJ2-7	-	CASTTSGSSYEQYF	TGTGCCAGCACAACTAGCGGGAGCTCCTACGAGCAGTACTTC
TRBV7-2	-	TRBJ1-5	-	CASSLSRDKYNQPQHF	TGTGCCAGCAGCTTATCTCGGGACAAATACAATCAGCCCCAGCATTTT
TRBV27	TRBD1	TRBJ2-2	-	CASRKTTGSPGELFF	TGTGCCAGCAGAAAAACGACAGGGTCTCCCGGGGAGCTGTTTTTT
TRBV9	-	TRBJ2-3	-	CASSTVGQAADTQYF	TGTGCCAGCAGCACAGTAGGCCAAGCGGCAGATACGCAGTATTTT
TRBV6-2/TRBV6-3	TRBD1	TRBJ2-3	-	CASRPTGGDTQYF	TGTGCCAGCAGGCCTACAGGGGGAGATACGCAGTATTTT
TRBV7-2	-	TRBJ2-5	-	CASSSRTGLETQYF	TGTGCCAGCAGCAGCCGAACCGGACTCGAGACCCAGTACTTC
TRBV19	-	TRBJ1-1	-	CASSPAWLDTEAFF	TGTGCCAGTAGTCCCGCCTGGCTGGACACTGAAGCTTTCTTT
TRBV4-1	-	TRBJ2-3	once	CASSTQSSVLTDTQYF	TGCGCCAGCAGCACGCAATCTAGCGTCCTCACAGATACGCAGTATTTT
TRBV18	TRBD1	TRBJ2-7	-	CASQAGQGSYEQYF	TGTGCCAGTCAGGCGGGACAGGGTTCCTACGAGCAGTACTTC
TRBV4-3	TRBD1	TRBJ2-7	-	CASSQERDSLPYEQYF	TGCGCCAGCAGCCAAGAACGGGACAGCCTTCCCTACGAGCAGTACTTC
TRBV19	TRBD1	TRBJ1-5	-	CASSGQGASQPQHF	TGTGCCAGTAGTGGCCAGGGGGCATCTCAGCCCCAGCATTTT
TRBV7-6	-	TRBJ2-5	-	CASSLAGVKETQYF	TGTGCCAGCAGCTTAGCAGGGGTTAAGGAGACCCAGTACTTC
TRBV7-2	TRBD2	TRBJ2-7	-	CASTKLVSWASGVYEQYF	TGTGCCAGCACTAAGCTAGTCTCGTGGGCTAGCGGAGTCTACGAGCAGTACTTC
TRBV11-3	TRBD2	TRBJ2-1	-	CASSSTSGYNEQFF	TGTGCCAGCAGCTCGACTAGCGGTTACAATGAGCAGTTCTTC
TRBV12-5	TRBD2	TRBJ2-1	-	CASGFSLRLAGGSNEQFF	TGTGCTAGTGGTTTCAGCCTTAGACTAGCGGGAGGGAGTAATGAGCAGTTCTTC
TRBV20-1	-	TRBJ1-2	-	CSAPHRDGYTF	TGCAGTGCCCCACACAGGGACGGCTACACCTTC
TRBV5-1	TRBD1	TRBJ2-3	-	CASSLDGTGALRQYF	TGCGCCAGCAGCTTGGACGGGACAGGGGCACTCAGGCAGTATTTT
TRBV5-6	-	TRBJ1-3	-	CASSPRGFGNTIYF	TGTGCCAGCAGCCCCAGGGGTTTTGGAAACACCATATATTTT
TRBV11-2	-	TRBJ2-4	-	CASSLLPSENIQYF	TGTGCCAGCAGCTTACTTCCTTCGGAAAACATTCAGTACTTC
TRBV2	-	TRBJ2-1	-	CASSEDYNNEQFF	TGTGCCAGCAGTGAGGACTACAACAATGAGCAGTTCTTC
TRBV10-2	-	TRBJ1-1	-	CASSDTGQAFF	TGCGCCAGCAGTGATACAGGGCAAGCTTTCTTT
TRBV6-5	-	TRBJ1-1	-	CASSSGLWNTEAFF	TGTGCCAGCAGTTCCGGACTGTGGAACACTGAAGCTTTCTTT
TRBV6-5	-	TRBJ2-7	-	CASRATTTPYEQYF	TGTGCCAGCAGGGCGACTACCACTCCCTACGAGCAGTACTTC
TRBV5-1	TRBD2	TRBJ2-3	-	CASSLVGSGATDTQYF	TGCGCCAGCAGCTTGGTCGGTAGCGGGGCCACAGATACGCAGTATTTT
TRBV5-8	-	TRBJ1-1	-	CASSPTTGKIPEAFF	TGTGCCAGCAGCCCTACCACAGGGAAAATCCCTGAAGCTTTCTTT
TRBV19	-	TRBJ1-5	-	CASSPVPGGNQPQHF	TGTGCCAGTAGTCCGGTTCCAGGGGGCAATCAGCCCCAGCATTTT
TRBV6-5	TRBD1	TRBJ1-1	-	CASSLNGDRYAVAFF	TGTGCCAGCAGCTTAAACGGGGACAGGTATGCGGTAGCTTTCTTT
TRBV29-1	-	TRBJ1-1	-	CSVDARREDTEAFF	TGCAGCGTCGACGCGCGCAGGGAGGACACTGAAGCTTTCTTT